Each of the 16 T cell receptor beta chains below was sequenced from the same sample in a study of human T cells and chemical hapten exposure. Time point specified: patch test 1, 2 weeks after DPC sensitization. Indicated treatment: therapeutic diphenylcyclopropenone sensitization with weekly scalp DPC. MiXCR, run by TCRdb on the RACE reads, gives a single entry per CDR3 protein. This sample has 95,000 to 150,000 distinct CDR3 sequences, with roughly 15% found just once. The sample here was whole blood, taken in connection with sensitization to the hapten diphenylcyclopropenone (DPC). These receptors came from a man aged 18 to 30 with alopecia areata. Some clones in this sample may be carry-over from other donors' samples.

The rearrangement uses TRBV20-1 and TRBJ2-3; 9 bases are shared with TRBD2. The V gene end was trimmed by 3 bases and the J gene end by 4 bases; junction bases not matched to a gene: 20. The CDR3 has 19 amino acids. CDR1 is DFQATT, CDR2 SNEGSKA, per germline (reference sequence). CDR3 sequence reads: CSARGPSGATTYWADTQYF. CDR3 nucleotide sequence: TGCAGTGCTAGGGGGCCTAGCGGGGCGACTACGTATTGGGCAGATACGCAGTATTTT.

Comment on this clonotype: Since a much larger clone is just one base distant, this may be a read error. The chain couples TRBV3-1 to TRBJ1-4, with 11 bases fitting TRBD1. Germline-derived CDR1 and CDR2 are LGHDT and YNNKEL (reference sequence). The CDR3 sequence is 18 residues long. Trimming removed 4 bases from V and 4 bases from J; junction bases left unmatched: 11. The CDR3 protein is CASSLATDRGRNNEKLFF. The CDR3 DNA follows: TGTGCCAGCAGCCTCGCGACGGACAGGGGGCGTAATAATGAAAAACTGTTTTTT.

This clonotype was detected a few times. V usage is TRBV12-3 or TRBV12-4 and J usage is TRBJ2-3; D is unresolved. The CDR3 consists of 14 residues. The ends were cut back, 6 bases at V and 0 bases at J, with 10 bases in the middle. The CDR3 loop reads CASREHSSTDTQYF. The CDR3 nucleotides read TGTGCCAGCAGAGAACATTCTAGCACAGATACGCAGTATTTT.

The rearrangement joins TRBV11-2 to TRBJ1-5, with TRBD1 as a possible D gene (6 bases). The length of the CDR3 is 14 residues. Germline V gene sequence: CDR1 SGHAT, CDR2 FQNNGV. Trimming pared 5 bases from V and 4 bases from J, leaving 12 bases between. In nucleotides, the CDR3 is TGTGCCAGCAGCGGCCCAGGGGAAAATCAGCCCCAGCATTTT. Residues: CASSGPGENQPQHF.

This clonotype has just a few counts. V is TRBV12-3 or TRBV12-4 and J is TRBJ2-1; D call uncertain. CDR3 length: 11 residues. V was trimmed by 6 bases and J by 8 bases, leaving 8 bases between them. The CDR3 is CASSFVDEQFF. CDR3 coding DNA: TGTGCCAGCAGCTTCGTAGATGAGCAGTTCTTC.

This clonotype was picked up a small number of times. This chain uses TRBV7-6 with TRBJ2-7; a weak D match, TRBD1 (6 bases). V was trimmed by 3 bases and J by 6 bases, leaving 18 bases between them. CDR3 length: 15 residues. The V gene's germline CDR1 is SGHVS and CDR2 FNYEAQ. CDR3 DNA: TGTGCCAGCAGCTTGGGGGCCGGGGAAGGCTCCGAGCAGTACTTC. This encodes CASSLGAGEGSEQYF. Variable domain in full (rest from reference TRBV7-6 and TRBJ2-7): GAGVSQSPRYKVTKRGQDVALRCDPISGHVSLYWYRQALGQGPEFLTYFNYEAQQDKSGLPNDRFSAERPEGSISTLTIQRTEQRDSAMYRCASSLGAGEGSEQYFGPGTRLTVT.

This clonotype appeared a few times. The DNA for the CDR3 is TGTGCCAGTCGATTAGCGGGAGATACGCAGTATTTT. Its protein product is CASRLAGDTQYF. The chain links TRBV19 to TRBJ2-3, with 7 positions matching TRBD2. This CDR3 is built from 12 residues. Germline CDR1 and CDR2: LNHDA and SQIVND (reference sequence). The V segment lost 8 bases and the J segment 5 bases; nucleotides outside the gene matches: 4.

This clonotype occurred a few times. This chain connects TRBV7-9 to TRBJ2-7; D call uncertain. The length of the CDR3 is 13 residues. V was cut by 6 bases and J by 5 bases, with 14 bases left in between. The germline gives CDR1 SEHNR, CDR2 FQNEAQ (reference sequence). The CDR3 loop is CASSPTQLDEQYV. CDR3 bases: TGTGCCAGCAGTCCGACTCAGCTGGACGAGCAGTACGTC.

This clonotype was seen a few times. The rearrangement joins TRBV27 to TRBJ1-5; D is ambiguous. The CDR3 extends over 14 amino acids. Trimming left V 3 bases short and J 1 base short, with 7 bases between. Germline lookup yields CDR1 MNHEY and CDR2 SMNVEV (reference sequence). CDR3 sequence: CASSFRVSNQPQHF. CDR3 nucleotide sequence: TGTGCCAGCAGTTTTAGGGTGAGCAATCAGCCCCAGCATTTT.

The chain links TRBV20-1 to TRBJ1-2, with D perhaps matching TRBD1 (5 bases). This CDR3 spans 12 amino acids. Germline V lookup: CDR1 DFQATT, CDR2 SNEGSKA (reference sequence). This CDR3 is CRGTGTAYGYTF. The CDR3 bases are TGCAGAGGAACCGGGACGGCTTATGGCTACACCTTC.

The chain joins TRBV19 to TRBJ2-5; D unclear. CDR1 LNHDA and CDR2 SQIVND come from the germline V gene (reference sequence). V shed 5 bases and J shed 2 bases, with 9 bases lying between them. The CDR3 runs to 13 residues. The CDR3 DNA follows: TGTGCCAGTAGTTTGGCGCTTCAAGAGACCCAGTACTTC. This translates into CASSLALQETQYF.

J is TRBJ2-5 and V is TRBV7-6, with no clear D. Germline V gene data show CDR1 as SGHVS and CDR2 as FNYEAQ. The CDR3 length is 13 residues. V lost 6 bases, J lost 5 bases, and 13 bases lay in between. The CDR3 coding sequence is TGTGCCAGCAGGTTTACTGGTTTTGAGACCCAGTACTTC. This codes for CASRFTGFETQYF.

The chain joins TRBV29-1 to TRBJ2-2; D call uncertain. CDR1 is SQVTM and CDR2 is ANQGSEA in the germline V gene. CDR3 size: 13 residues. Trimming stripped 3 bases from V and 2 bases from J, with 7 bases between. The CDR3 protein is CSVEWVNTGELFF. The CDR3 bases are TGCAGCGTTGAGTGGGTTAACACCGGGGAGCTGTTTTTT.

The chain recombines TRBV4-1 with TRBJ2-7; D may be TRBD2 (7 bases). The ends were cut back, 3 bases at V and 6 bases at J, with 18 bases in the middle. CDR3 size: 15 residues. In germline, CDR1 is MGHRA, CDR2 YSYEKL. The CDR3 coding sequence is TGCGCCAGCAGCCATGTAGAGGGGGGGAAAGGCGAGCAGTACTTC. This gives the protein CASSHVEGGKGEQYF.

The chain links TRBV6-9 to TRBJ2-7; D uncertain. CDR1 is MNHGY, CDR2 SVAAGI, per germline. V gave up 1 base and J gave up 6 bases, with 16 bases separating them. The CDR3 covers 15 residues. CDR3 DNA: TGTGCCAGCAGTTATTATGGCGGATCCTTGGGCGAGCAGTACTTC. This encodes CASSYYGGSLGEQYF.

V is TRBV15 and J is TRBJ1-1, with a possible D match to TRBD1 (5 bases). CDR1 is LNHNV, CDR2 YYDKDF, per germline (reference sequence). V was pared by 5 bases and J by 1 base, with 14 bases between. The CDR3 length is 15 residues. This CDR3 reads CATSGTSGPNTEAFF. As DNA, the CDR3 is TGTGCCACCAGCGGGACTTCCGGACCGAACACTGAAGCTTTCTTT.